The clone carrying this TCR beta chain was picked up a small number of times. Its antigen is not identified. The sample is drawn from a study of T-cell reconstitution after alpha-beta-depleted transplantation in children. Study conclusions and caveats: T-cell counts and diversity were attributed mostly to newly produced T cells one year after transplant. Two months or so post-transplant, alpha-beta T cells reportedly derived from several hundred expanded graft clones. Surviving recipient T cells and thymic progenitors produced the high day-60 TCRbeta diversity seen in some patients.

Researchers prepared the TCRbeta library using unique molecular identifiers, the study reports. TCRdb re-analysed the PCR reads in MiXCR, keeping a single row per CDR3 protein. Of fewer than 550,000 distinct CDR3 sequences in the sample, over 9.5% were seen once. Trimming at V came to 5 bases and at J to 1 base, leaving 4 bases not matched to a gene. This CDR3 is built from 16 residues. From germline, CDR1 is SGHVS and CDR2 FQNEAQ. Sequenced material: PBMCs, taken before TCRalphabeta/CD19-depleted stem cell transplant. V is TRBV7-8 and J is TRBJ2-3; 12 bases are shared with TRBD2. The sequence was collected from a child aged 2 to 15 with inherited bone marrow failure, due to receive a stem cell transplant. DNA for the CDR3: TGTGCCAGCAGCACCGGACTAGCGGGACGCACAGATACGCAGTATTTT. Translation gives CASSTGLAGRTDTQYF.